One and the same sample provided the 7 T cell receptor beta chains below, sequenced in a study of T-cell reconstitution after alpha-beta-depleted transplantation in children. A TCRbeta library incorporating unique molecular identifiers was prepared. TCRdb reprocessed the PCR reads via MiXCR and lists one record per CDR3 protein. This table holds 83,000 or so distinct CDR3 sequences, roughly 8.4% found once. The specimen comprised PBMCs from the stem cell graft donor, sampled from the stem cell graft. The source of these receptors is a human donor who donated a stem cell graft to a child with congenital amegakaryocytic thrombocytopenia.

The table lists this clonotype with many counts. V is TRBV5-1 and J is TRBJ2-2; D unresolved. Germline CDR1 is SGHRS and CDR2 is YFSETQ. V lost 7 bases and J lost 5, with 12 bases in between. This CDR3 contains 13 residues. The chain's CDR3 is CASGFEGTGELFF. In DNA, the CDR3 is TGCGCCAGCGGGTTTGAAGGGACCGGGGAGCTGTTTTTT.

This clonotype was recorded many times. The chain links TRBV5-1 to TRBJ2-4, with unresolved D. The CDR3 loop spans 17 amino acids. Trimming took 2 bases from V and 3 from J, leaving 18 bases between them. CDR1 and CDR2 from the germline V gene are SGHRS and YFSETQ. CDR3 amino acids: CASSFATTLGNKNIQYF. CDR3 DNA sequence: TGCGCCAGCAGCTTCGCGACGACCCTGGGGAACAAAAACATTCAGTACTTC.

The rearrangement joins TRBV11-2 to TRBJ2-7; D ambiguous. CDR3 length: 14 amino acids. V dropped 2 bases and J dropped 4 bases, with 12 bases sitting between them. Germline V CDR1 and CDR2: SGHAT, FQNNGV. The CDR3, as DNA: TGTGCCAGCAGCTTACAGAGGACCACTTACGAGCAGTACTTC. It codes for CASSLQRTTYEQYF.

This clonotype has at least ten counts. The V call is TRBV6-1, the J call TRBJ2-7; tentative D call: TRBD1 (5 bases). V dropped 0 bases and J dropped 4 bases, with 13 bases sitting between them. Germline CDR1 reads MNHNS; CDR2 reads SASEGT. The CDR3 is made up of 15 amino acids. This CDR3 reads CASSEAPQTVYEQYF. CDR3 sequence (DNA): TGTGCCAGCAGTGAAGCGCCACAGACAGTATACGAGCAGTACTTC.

There are many counts of this clonotype. The chain joins TRBV6-2 or TRBV6-3 to TRBJ1-5, with 9 bases matching TRBD1. The V and J ends lost 5 bases and 3 bases, in that order; junction bases with no gene match: 5. CDR1 is MNHEY and CDR2 is SVGEGT in the germline V gene. The CDR3 spans 15 residues. For the CDR3, the DNA is TGTGCCAGCAGTGCATGGGACAGGGTCAATCAGCCCCAGCATTTT. Translated: CASSAWDRVNQPQHF.

The table lists this clonotype with many counts. This chain links TRBV14 with TRBJ2-2; the D is unclear. The CDR3 consists of 14 residues. Germline values: CDR1 SGHDN, CDR2 FVKESK. The V end was cut by 1 base, the J end by 5 bases, with 8 bases between. This CDR3 is CASSQAVETGELFF. The CDR3 nucleotides are TGTGCCAGCAGCCAAGCGGTGGAGACCGGGGAGCTGTTTTTT.

This clonotype has a count of ten or more. V gene TRBV24-1 combines with J gene TRBJ2-3; 7 positions agree with TRBD1. V was pared by 1 base and J by 4 bases, with 10 bases of the junction left unmatched. The germline V gene has CDR1 KGHDR and CDR2 SFDVKD. This CDR3 region has 17 residues. Written as DNA, the CDR3 is TGTGCCACCAGTGATTTAGGGAGACAGGGATTGTCAGATACGCAGTATTTT. Residues: CATSDLGRQGLSDTQYF.